This is a list of T cell receptor beta chains from one sample in a study of shared clonotypes between healthy human individuals. TCRdb keeps only in-frame clones here, not all; method: immunoSEQ multiplex PCR. The profile shows hundreds of thousands of clones, 95% to 97% of them singletons. Sequencing was carried out using naive CD4+ T cells sorted from blood. These receptors came from a woman aged 25 to 39 in good health. CDR3s include the opening cysteine and the closing phenylalanine or tryptophan. A D gene is named only where the DNA matches it firmly.

j_call d_call v_call cdr3_nt cdr3_aa
TRBJ1-4 - TRBV6-5 TGTGCCAGCAGTTACGGGCGGGCAAATGAAAAACTGTTTTTT CASSYGRANEKLFF
TRBJ1-4 - TRBV11-3 TGTGCCAGCAGCAACCGGGACGTCAGGACTAATGAAAAACTGTTTTTT CASSNRDVRTNEKLFF
TRBJ2-1 TRBD2 TRBV14 TGTGCCAGCAGCCCCCGACTAGCGGGAGGCGGGGGACAGTTCTTC CASSPRLAGGGGQFF
TRBJ2-3 - TRBV6-5 TGTGCCAGCCGAGGGGAGATGGATTTAGATACGCAGTATTTT CASRGEMDLDTQYF
TRBJ1-1 - TRBV28 TGTGCCAGCAGTTCGGACGGCACTGAAGCTTTCTTT CASSSDGTEAFF
TRBJ1-2 TRBD1 TRBV6-1 TGTGCCAGCAGCCTGAGGGGACAGGCTTATGGCTACACCTTC CASSLRGQAYGYTF
TRBJ1-4 - TRBV19 TGTGCCAGTAGTATTCGATATAGCAGGGTTGCTAATGAAAAACTGTTTTTT CASSIRYSRVANEKLFF
TRBJ2-7 - TRBV5-6 TGTGCCAGCAGCTTCAAGGGCCGCTCCTACGAGCAGTACTTC CASSFKGRSYEQYF
TRBJ1-1 TRBD1 TRBV28 TGTGCCAGCAGTTCTCCCGGGACAGCTAACACTGAAGCTTTCTTT CASSSPGTANTEAFF
TRBJ2-1 TRBD2 TRBV18 TGTGCCAGCCTGCATCCGGGAGGGCCCTACAATGAGCAGTTCTTC CASLHPGGPYNEQFF
TRBJ2-1 - TRBV2 TGTGCCAGCCTAAACCTAGCTGGTTCGGAGCAGTTCTTC CASLNLAGSEQFF
TRBJ2-1 - TRBV11-3 TGTGCCAGCAGCTTAGGGTCCCAGCGAGAGCAGTTCTTC CASSLGSQREQFF
TRBJ2-2 TRBD1 TRBV2 TGTGCCAGCAGGGAAAACCGGGGACAGGTTCAGCCGAACACCGGGGAGCTGTTTTTT CASRENRGQVQPNTGELFF